The source of this TCR beta chain is a study of T cells in localized non-small cell lung cancer. General study findings and limits: Median detection of top 100 tumor clones in adjacent lung was under 75 clones. Highest T cell clonality was seen in uninvolved adjacent lung, surpassing that measured in tumor. Higher adjacent-lung clonality was associated with shorter survival. Sequencing was restricted to one tumor region; therefore, heterogeneity remains possible.

Assay used: immunoSEQ multiplex PCR; TCRdb lists only in-frame clones, some missing. The sample holds approximately 40,000 clones, approximately 86% seen once. Remarks on this clone: Its specificity is unknown.

This receptor was taken from a man aged 18 to 49 with stage I lung adenocarcinoma. The sample in question was peripheral blood, obtained before any cancer treatment.

CDR3 DNA sequence: TGTGCCAGCAGCTTGACCGGACGGGGAGAGACCCAGTACTTC. This encodes CASSLTGRGETQYF. The V call is TRBV7-2, the J call TRBJ2-5, with D perhaps TRBD2 (5 bases). V was trimmed by 3 bases and J by 4 bases, leaving 12 bases between them. Looked up from germline, CDR1 is SGHTA and CDR2 is FQGNSA. The CDR3 runs to 14 residues.